This T cell receptor (beta chain) was captured in a study of control samples from healthy donors and cancer patients. Libraries were prepared by immunoSEQ multiplex PCR; TCRdb keeps only in-frame clonotypes and omits some of them. In the table there are about 100,000 clones, almost 85% of which are singletons. The material sequenced was blood. The clonotype originates from a man aged 18 to 35 in good health.

This CDR3 is CATSETGTGIYDEQFF. The DNA for the CDR3 is TGTGCCACCAGTGAAACCGGGACAGGGATTTACGATGAGCAGTTCTTC. The rearrangement joins TRBV24-1 to TRBJ2-1, with 9 bases lining up with TRBD1. Per the germline V gene, CDR1 is KGHDR and CDR2 is SFDVKD. This CDR3 is 16 amino acids long. V was clipped by 4 bases and J by 8 bases; unmatched bases: 11.